This TCR beta chain was sequenced during a study of CD8 T cells in Susac syndrome. Concerning this clonotype: Antigen: not known.

TEMRA cells were enriched by FACS, and CD4+ and CD8+ T cells were negatively isolated. The RNA, roughly 0.5 to 1 ug, was put through reverse transcription using random hexamers. MiXCR, applied by TCRdb to the immunoSEQ multiplex PCR reads, yields one record per CDR3 protein. This table holds approximately 76,000 distinct CDR3 sequences, less than 95% found once. Study-wide points: Only a relatively small number of individuals were included in the TCR sequencing and HLA analysis.

This receptor was obtained from a human donor with multiple sclerosis. The sample consisted of CD8+ T cells from PBMCs.

The CDR3 region has the DNA TGCAGTGCGAGTCTGACAGCCCATTCCCCTGAAGCTTTCTTT. Amino acid sequence: CSASLTAHSPEAFF. The genes are TRBV20-1 and TRBJ1-1; possible D gene TRBD1, 5 bases. CDR1 and CDR2 from the germline V gene are DFQATT and SNEGSKA (reference sequence). The V end was cut by 6 bases, the J end by 6 bases, with 20 bases between. The CDR3 totals 14 residues.